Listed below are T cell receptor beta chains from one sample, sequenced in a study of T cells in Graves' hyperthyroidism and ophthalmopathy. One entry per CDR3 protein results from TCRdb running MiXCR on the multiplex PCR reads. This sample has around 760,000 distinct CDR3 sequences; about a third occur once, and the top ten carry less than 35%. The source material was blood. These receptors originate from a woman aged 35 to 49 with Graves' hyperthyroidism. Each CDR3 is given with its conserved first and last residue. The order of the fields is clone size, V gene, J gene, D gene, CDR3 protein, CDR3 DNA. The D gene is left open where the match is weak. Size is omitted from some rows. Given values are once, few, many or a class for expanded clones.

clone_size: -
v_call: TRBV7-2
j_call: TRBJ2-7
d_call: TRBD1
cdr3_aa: CASLTITGAEEQYF
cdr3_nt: TGTGCCAGCCTCACCATAACAGGGGCAGAAGAGCAGTACTTC

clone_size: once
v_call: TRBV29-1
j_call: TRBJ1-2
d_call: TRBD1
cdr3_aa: CSVEQGAGYGYTF
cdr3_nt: TGCAGCGTTGAGCAGGGGGCAGGGTATGGCTACACCTTC

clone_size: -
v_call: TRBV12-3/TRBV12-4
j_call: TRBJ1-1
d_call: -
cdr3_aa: CASSLGPGGTEAFF
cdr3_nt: TGTGCCAGCAGTTTAGGGCCGGGAGGGACTGAAGCTTTCTTT

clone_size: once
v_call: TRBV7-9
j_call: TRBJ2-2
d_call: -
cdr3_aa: CASSSNYYSGELFF
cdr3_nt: TGTGCCAGCAGCTCTAATTACTATTCCGGGGAGCTGTTTTTT

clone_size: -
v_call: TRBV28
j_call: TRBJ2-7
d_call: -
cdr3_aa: CASRWREVLHF
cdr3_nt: TGTGCCAGCAGGTGGAGGGAGGTTTTGCACTTC

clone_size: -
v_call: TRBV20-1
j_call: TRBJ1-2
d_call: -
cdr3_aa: CSAPLLRDNRRGYTF
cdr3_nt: TGCAGTGCTCCGCTTCTCCGGGACAACCGACGGGGCTACACCTTC

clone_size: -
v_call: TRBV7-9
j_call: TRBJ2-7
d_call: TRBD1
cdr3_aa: CASSFDSGTGMGEQYF
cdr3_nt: TGTGCCAGCAGCTTCGATTCCGGGACAGGGATGGGAGAGCAGTACTTC

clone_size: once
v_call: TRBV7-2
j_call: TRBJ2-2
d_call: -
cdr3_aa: CASSLVGGAENEQFF
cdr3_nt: TGTGCCAGCAGCTTAGTAGGGGGGGCGGAAAATGAGCAGTTTTTT

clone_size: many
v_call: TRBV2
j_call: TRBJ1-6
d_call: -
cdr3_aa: CASIIRSGDNSPLHF
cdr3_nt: TGTGCCAGCATAATCCGTTCAGGAGATAATTCACCCCTCCACTTT

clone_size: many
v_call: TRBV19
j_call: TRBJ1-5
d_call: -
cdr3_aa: CASMGIQIPQPQHF
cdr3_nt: TGTGCCAGTATGGGGATACAGATTCCTCAGCCCCAGCATTTT

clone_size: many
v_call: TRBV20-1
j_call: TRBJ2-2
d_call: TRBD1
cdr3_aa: CSARPTTGTGELFF
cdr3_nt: TGCAGTGCTAGACCGACGACAGGGACCGGGGAGCTGTTTTTT

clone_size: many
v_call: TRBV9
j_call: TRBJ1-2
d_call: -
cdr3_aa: CASSAELANYGYIF
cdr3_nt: TGTGCCAGCAGCGCGGAGCTCGCTAACTATGGCTACATCTTC

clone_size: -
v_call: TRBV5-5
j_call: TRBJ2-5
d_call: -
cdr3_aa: CAGSLGLSGEETQYF
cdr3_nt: TGTGCCGGCAGCTTGGGCCTGTCGGGGGAAGAGACCCAGTACTTC

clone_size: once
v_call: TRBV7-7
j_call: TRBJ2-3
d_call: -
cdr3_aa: CASSFSRDSDTQYF
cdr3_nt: TGTGCTAGCAGCTTTAGCAGGGATTCAGATACGCAGTATTTT

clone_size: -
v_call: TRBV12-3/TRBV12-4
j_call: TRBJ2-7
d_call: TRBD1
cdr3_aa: CASSFATGDTYEQYF
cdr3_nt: TGTGCCAGCAGTTTCGCGACAGGGGACACCTACGAGCAGTACTTC